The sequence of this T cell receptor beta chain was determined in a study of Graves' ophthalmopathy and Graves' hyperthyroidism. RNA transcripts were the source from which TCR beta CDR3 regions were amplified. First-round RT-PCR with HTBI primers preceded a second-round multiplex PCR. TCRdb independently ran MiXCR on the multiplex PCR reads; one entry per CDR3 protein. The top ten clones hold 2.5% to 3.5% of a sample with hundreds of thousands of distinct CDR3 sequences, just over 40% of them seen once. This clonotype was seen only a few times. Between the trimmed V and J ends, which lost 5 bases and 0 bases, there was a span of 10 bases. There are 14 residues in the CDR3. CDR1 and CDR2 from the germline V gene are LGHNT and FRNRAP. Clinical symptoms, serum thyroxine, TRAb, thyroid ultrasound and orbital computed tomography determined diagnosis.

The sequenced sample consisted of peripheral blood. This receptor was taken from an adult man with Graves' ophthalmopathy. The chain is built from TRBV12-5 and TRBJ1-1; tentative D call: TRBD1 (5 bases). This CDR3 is CASGLGGLNTEAFF. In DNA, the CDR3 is TGTGCTAGTGGTCTCGGGGGTCTGAACACTGAAGCTTTCTTT.